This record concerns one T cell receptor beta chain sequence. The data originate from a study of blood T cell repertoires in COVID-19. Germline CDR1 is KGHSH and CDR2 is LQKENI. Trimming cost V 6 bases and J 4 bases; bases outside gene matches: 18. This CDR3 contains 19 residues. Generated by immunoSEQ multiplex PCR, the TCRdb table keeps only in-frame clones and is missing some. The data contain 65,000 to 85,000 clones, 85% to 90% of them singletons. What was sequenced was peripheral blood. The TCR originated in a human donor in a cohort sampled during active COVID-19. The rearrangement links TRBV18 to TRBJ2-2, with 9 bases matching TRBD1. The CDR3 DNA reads TGTGCCAGCTCCAACCTTCCGCCCCGGTTGGACAGGGGCACCGGGGAGCTGTTTTTT. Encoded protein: CASSNLPPRLDRGTGELFF.